This T cell receptor beta chain is from a study of blood T cell repertoires in COVID-19. Study-level information: Nucleic acid was either cDNA or gDNA, and it came from T cells, B-cell-depleted T cells, or PBMCs.

Method: immunoSEQ multiplex PCR; TCRdb's copy keeps in-frame clones and lacks some. This table has around 290,000 clones, about nine tenths appearing once. Patients from Seattle were sampled longitudinally, starting during active infection. The junction had 7 bases not matched to a gene; V was cut back by 8 bases and J by 4 bases. This CDR3 is 14 amino acids long. CDR1 LNHDA and CDR2 SQIVND come from the germline V gene (reference sequence). J is TRBJ2-3 and V is TRBV19; 9 positions match TRBD2. The sample consisted of peripheral blood. This TCR came from a woman in her twenties or thirties with COVID-19, enrolled during active disease. The CDR3 sequence: CASRKREDPDTQYF. The CDR3 DNA reads as TGTGCCAGTCGAAAGCGGGAGGATCCAGATACGCAGTATTTT.